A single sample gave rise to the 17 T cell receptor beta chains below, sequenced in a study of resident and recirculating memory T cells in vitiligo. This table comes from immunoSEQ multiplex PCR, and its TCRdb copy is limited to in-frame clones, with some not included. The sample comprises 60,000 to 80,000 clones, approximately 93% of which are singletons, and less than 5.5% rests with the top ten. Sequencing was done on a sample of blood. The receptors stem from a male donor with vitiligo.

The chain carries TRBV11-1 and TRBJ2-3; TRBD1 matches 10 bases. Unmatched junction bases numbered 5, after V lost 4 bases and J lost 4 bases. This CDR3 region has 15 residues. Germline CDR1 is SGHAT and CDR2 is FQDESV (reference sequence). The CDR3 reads CASSYSTGGADTQYF. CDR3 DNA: TGTGCCAGCAGCTACTCGACAGGGGGCGCAGATACGCAGTATTTT.

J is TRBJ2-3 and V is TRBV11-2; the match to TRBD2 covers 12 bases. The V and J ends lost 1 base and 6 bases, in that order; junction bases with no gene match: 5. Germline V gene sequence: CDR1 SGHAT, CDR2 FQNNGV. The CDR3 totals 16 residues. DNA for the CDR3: TGTGCCAGCAGCTTAGGTCTAGCGGGGGGGGCGGATACGCAGTATTTT. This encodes CASSLGLAGGADTQYF. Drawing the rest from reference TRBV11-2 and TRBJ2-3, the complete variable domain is EAGVAQSPRYKIIEKRQSVAFWCNPISGHATLYWYQQILGQGPKLLIQFQNNGVVDDSQLPKDRFSAERLKGVDSTLKIQPAKLEDSAVYLCASSLGLAGGADTQYFGPGTRLTVL.

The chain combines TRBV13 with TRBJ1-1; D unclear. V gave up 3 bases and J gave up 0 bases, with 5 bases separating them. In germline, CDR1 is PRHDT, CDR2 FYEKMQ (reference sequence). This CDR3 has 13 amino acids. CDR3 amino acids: CASSFQVNTEAFF. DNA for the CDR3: TGTGCCAGCAGCTTCCAGGTGAACACTGAAGCTTTCTTT.

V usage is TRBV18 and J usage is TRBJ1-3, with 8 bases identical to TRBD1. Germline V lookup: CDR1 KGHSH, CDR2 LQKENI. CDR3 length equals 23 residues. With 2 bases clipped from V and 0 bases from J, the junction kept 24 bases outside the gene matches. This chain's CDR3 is CASSPNLRTGRTRSISSGNTIYF. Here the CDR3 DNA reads TGTGCCAGCTCACCAAATCTCCGGACAGGGAGGACGCGCTCTATTAGCTCTGGAAACACCATATATTTT.

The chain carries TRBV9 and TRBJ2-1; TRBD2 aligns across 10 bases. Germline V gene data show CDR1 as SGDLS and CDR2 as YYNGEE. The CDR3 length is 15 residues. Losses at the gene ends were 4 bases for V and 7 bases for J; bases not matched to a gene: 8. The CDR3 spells CASSLSGGAQNEQFF. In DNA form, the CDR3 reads TGTGCCAGCAGCTTAAGCGGGGGGGCTCAAAATGAGCAGTTCTTC.

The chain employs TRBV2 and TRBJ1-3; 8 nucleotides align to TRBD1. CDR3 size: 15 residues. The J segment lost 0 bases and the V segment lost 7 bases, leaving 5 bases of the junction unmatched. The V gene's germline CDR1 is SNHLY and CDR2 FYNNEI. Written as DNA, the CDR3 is TGTGCCAGCAAGGACAGGGCCCTCTCTGGAAACACCATATATTTT. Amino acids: CASKDRALSGNTIYF. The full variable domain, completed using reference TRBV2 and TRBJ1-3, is EPEVTQTPSHQVTQMGQEVILRCVPISNHLYFYWYRQILGQKVEFLVSFYNNEISEKSEIFDDQFSVERPDGSNFTLKIRSTKLEDSAMYFCASKDRALSGNTIYFGEGSWLTVV.

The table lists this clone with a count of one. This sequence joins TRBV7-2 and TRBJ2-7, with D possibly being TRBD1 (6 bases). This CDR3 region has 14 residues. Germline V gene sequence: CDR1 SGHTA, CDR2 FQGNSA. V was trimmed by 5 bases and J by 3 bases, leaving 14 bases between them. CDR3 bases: TGTGCCAGCAGCGACCCAGGGGCGAGCTACGAGCAGTACTTC. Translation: CASSDPGASYEQYF.

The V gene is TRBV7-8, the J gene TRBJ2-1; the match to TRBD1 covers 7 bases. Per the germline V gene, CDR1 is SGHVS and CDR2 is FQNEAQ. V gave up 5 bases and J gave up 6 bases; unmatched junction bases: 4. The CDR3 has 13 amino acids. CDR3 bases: TGTGCCAGCAGCACCGACAGGGCCAATGAGCAGTTCTTC. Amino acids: CASSTDRANEQFF.

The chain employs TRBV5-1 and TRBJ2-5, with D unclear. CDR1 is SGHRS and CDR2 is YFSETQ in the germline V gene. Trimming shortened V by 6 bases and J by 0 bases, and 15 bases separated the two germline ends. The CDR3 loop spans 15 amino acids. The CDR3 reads CASKSRDWDQETQYF. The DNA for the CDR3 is TGCGCCAGCAAGAGCCGTGACTGGGACCAAGAGACCCAGTACTTC.

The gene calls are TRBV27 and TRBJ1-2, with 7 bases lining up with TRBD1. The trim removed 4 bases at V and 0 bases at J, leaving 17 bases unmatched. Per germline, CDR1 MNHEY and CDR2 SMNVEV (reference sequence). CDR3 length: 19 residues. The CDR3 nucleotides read TGTGCCAGCAGTTCCTATACGGGACAGCGGATTGGGTCTAACTATGGCTACACCTTC. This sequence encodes CASSSYTGQRIGSNYGYTF.

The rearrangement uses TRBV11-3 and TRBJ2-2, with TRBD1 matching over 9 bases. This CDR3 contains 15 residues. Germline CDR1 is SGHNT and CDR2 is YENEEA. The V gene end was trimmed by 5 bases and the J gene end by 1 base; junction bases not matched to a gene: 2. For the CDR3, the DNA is TGTGCCAGCAGCCCGGGACAGGGGAACACCGGGGAGCTGTTTTTT. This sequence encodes CASSPGQGNTGELFF.

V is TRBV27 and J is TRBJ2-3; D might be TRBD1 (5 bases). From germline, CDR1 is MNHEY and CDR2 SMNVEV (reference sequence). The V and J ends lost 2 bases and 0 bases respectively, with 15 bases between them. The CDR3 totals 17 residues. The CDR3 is CASSLKTASPSTDTQYF. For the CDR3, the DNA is TGTGCCAGCAGTTTAAAGACAGCCTCTCCTAGCACAGATACGCAGTATTTT.

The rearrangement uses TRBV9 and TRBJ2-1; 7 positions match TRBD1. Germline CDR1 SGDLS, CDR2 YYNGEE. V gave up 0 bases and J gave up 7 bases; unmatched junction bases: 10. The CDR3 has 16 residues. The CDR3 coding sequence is TGTGCCAGCAGCGTAGAGTACAGGGGAAAGGTAAATGAGCAGTTCTTC. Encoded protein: CASSVEYRGKVNEQFF.

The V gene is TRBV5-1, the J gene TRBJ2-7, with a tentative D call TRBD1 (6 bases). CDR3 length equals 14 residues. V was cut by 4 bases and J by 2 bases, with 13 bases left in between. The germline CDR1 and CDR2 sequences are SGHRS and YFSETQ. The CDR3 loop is CASSAGVEAYEQYF. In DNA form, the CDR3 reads TGCGCCAGCAGCGCAGGGGTTGAGGCCTACGAGCAGTACTTC.

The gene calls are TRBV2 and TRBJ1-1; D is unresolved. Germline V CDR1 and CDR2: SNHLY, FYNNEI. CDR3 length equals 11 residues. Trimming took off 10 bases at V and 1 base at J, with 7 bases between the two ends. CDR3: CATTQNTEAFF. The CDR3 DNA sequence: TGTGCCACTACGCAGAACACTGAAGCTTTCTTT. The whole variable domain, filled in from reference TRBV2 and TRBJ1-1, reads EPEVTQTPSHQVTQMGQEVILRCVPISNHLYFYWYRQILGQKVEFLVSFYNNEISEKSEIFDDQFSVERPDGSNFTLKIRSTKLEDSAMYFCATTQNTEAFFGQGTRLTVV.

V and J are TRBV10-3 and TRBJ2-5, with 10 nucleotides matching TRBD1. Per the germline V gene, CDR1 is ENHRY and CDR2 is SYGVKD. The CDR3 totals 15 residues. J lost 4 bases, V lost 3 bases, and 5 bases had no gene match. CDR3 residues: CAISDRDRGGETQYF. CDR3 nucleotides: TGTGCCATCAGTGACCGGGACAGGGGAGGAGAGACCCAGTACTTC.

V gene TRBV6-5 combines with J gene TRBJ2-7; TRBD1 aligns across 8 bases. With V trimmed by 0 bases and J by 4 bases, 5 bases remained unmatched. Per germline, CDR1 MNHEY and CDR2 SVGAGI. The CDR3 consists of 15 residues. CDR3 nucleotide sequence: TGTGCCAGCAGTTACTCTGGGACAGGCTCTTACGAGCAGTACTTC. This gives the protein CASSYSGTGSYEQYF.